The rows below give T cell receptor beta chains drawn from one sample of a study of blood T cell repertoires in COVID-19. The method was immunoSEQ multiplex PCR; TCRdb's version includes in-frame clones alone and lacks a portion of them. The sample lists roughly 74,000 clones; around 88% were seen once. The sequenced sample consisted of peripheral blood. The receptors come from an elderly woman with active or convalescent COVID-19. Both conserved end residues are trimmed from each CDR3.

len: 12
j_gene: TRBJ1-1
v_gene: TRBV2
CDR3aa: ASSAQTRNTEAF

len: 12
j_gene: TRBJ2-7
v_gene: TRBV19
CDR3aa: ASSITTLAGEQY

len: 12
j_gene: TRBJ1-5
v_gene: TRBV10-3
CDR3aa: AISDRVEDQPQH

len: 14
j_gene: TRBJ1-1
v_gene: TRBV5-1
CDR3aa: ASSPLWQTRGTEAF

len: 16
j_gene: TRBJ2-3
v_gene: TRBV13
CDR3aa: ASSSLFSSRSSTDTQY

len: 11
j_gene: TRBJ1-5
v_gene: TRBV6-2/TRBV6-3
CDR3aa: ASSGQGWQPQH

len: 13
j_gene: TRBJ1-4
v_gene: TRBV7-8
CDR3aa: ASSLGQVNNEKLF

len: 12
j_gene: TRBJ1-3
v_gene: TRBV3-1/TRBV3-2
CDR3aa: ASTLWTAGNTIY

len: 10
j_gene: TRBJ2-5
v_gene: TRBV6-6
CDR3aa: ASNYRGETQY

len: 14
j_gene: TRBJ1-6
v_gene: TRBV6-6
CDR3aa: ASSRQGASYNSPLH

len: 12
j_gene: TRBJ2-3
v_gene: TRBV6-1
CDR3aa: ASSEAAGTDTQY

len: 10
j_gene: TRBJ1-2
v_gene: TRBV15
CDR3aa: ATSRGQYGYT

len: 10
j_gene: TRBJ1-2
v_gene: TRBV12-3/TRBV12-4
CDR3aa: ASTEQINGYT

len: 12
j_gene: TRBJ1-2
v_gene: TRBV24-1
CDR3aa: ATSGQGDNYGYT

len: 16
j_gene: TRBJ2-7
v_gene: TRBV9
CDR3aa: ASSVAPSGSSLSYEQY

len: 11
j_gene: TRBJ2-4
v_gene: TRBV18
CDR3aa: ASSTAGKNIQY

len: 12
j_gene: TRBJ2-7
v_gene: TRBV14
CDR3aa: ASSQGWQTYEQY